This is a list of T cell receptor beta chains from one sample in a study of T cells of healthy individuals. TCRdb passed the 5' RACE reads through MiXCR, listing each CDR3 protein once. The table shows 60,000 to 80,000 distinct CDR3 sequences, with 16% occurring only once. These receptors all stem from a human donor in good health. CDR3s include the opening cysteine and the closing phenylalanine or tryptophan. Fields, in order: V gene, clone size, D gene, J gene, CDR3 protein, CDR3 DNA. D genes are given only for firm matches. Clone size is given for some rows only: seen once, a few or many times, or a class if the clone is expanded.

V gene: TRBV9; clone size: -; D gene: -; J gene: TRBJ1-1; CDR3 protein: CASSVDGEAFF; CDR3 DNA: TGTGCCAGCAGCGTAGACGGCGAAGCTTTCTTT
V gene: TRBV12-3/TRBV12-4; clone size: few; D gene: -; J gene: TRBJ2-1; CDR3 protein: CASTPESGGPQFF; CDR3 DNA: TGTGCCAGCACCCCCGAGTCCGGGGGACCGCAGTTCTTC
V gene: TRBV4-1; clone size: few; D gene: -; J gene: TRBJ2-5; CDR3 protein: CASSHLGEEETQYF; CDR3 DNA: TGCGCCAGCAGCCACTTAGGGGAGGAAGAGACCCAGTACTTC
V gene: TRBV6-2/TRBV6-3; clone size: many; D gene: -; J gene: TRBJ2-7; CDR3 protein: CASSQGPPEDYEQYF; CDR3 DNA: TGTGCCAGCAGCCAAGGACCCCCCGAGGACTACGAGCAGTACTTC
V gene: TRBV4-1; clone size: many; D gene: TRBD2; J gene: TRBJ2-1; CDR3 protein: CASRSPGLAGDNEQFF; CDR3 DNA: TGCGCCAGCAGAAGCCCGGGACTAGCGGGGGATAATGAGCAGTTCTTC
V gene: TRBV10-3; clone size: many; D gene: -; J gene: TRBJ2-5; CDR3 protein: CAIGVSPQETQYF; CDR3 DNA: TGTGCCATCGGTGTCAGCCCCCAAGAGACCCAGTACTTC
V gene: TRBV28; clone size: few; D gene: -; J gene: TRBJ1-2; CDR3 protein: CASRPGINYGYTF; CDR3 DNA: TGTGCCAGCAGACCGGGGATAAACTATGGCTACACCTTC
V gene: TRBV2; clone size: -; D gene: -; J gene: TRBJ1-3; CDR3 protein: CASTSAVGNTIYF; CDR3 DNA: TGTGCCAGCACTTCGGCAGTCGGAAACACCATATATTTT
V gene: TRBV2; clone size: many; D gene: TRBD1; J gene: TRBJ1-5; CDR3 protein: CASRPDRGRGSNQPQHF; CDR3 DNA: TGTGCCAGCAGACCCGACAGGGGGCGCGGTAGCAATCAGCCCCAGCATTTT
V gene: TRBV20-1; clone size: -; D gene: -; J gene: TRBJ2-2; CDR3 protein: CSARDFTGNTGELFF; CDR3 DNA: TGCAGTGCTAGAGATTTTACAGGGAACACCGGGGAGCTGTTTTTT
V gene: TRBV4-2; clone size: -; D gene: TRBD2; J gene: TRBJ2-3; CDR3 protein: CASSQGRGSPPDTQYF; CDR3 DNA: TGTGCCAGCAGCCAAGGGCGGGGGTCCCCACCAGATACGCAGTATTTT
V gene: TRBV7-2; clone size: few; D gene: -; J gene: TRBJ2-7; CDR3 protein: CASSPGIRAYEQYF; CDR3 DNA: TGTGCCAGCAGCCCCGGGATTCGGGCCTACGAGCAGTACTTC
V gene: TRBV12-3/TRBV12-4; clone size: many; D gene: -; J gene: TRBJ2-7; CDR3 protein: CASSLGRRAYEQYF; CDR3 DNA: TGTGCCAGCAGTTTAGGGCGGCGAGCTTACGAGCAGTACTTC
V gene: TRBV7-2; clone size: -; D gene: -; J gene: TRBJ1-6; CDR3 protein: CASSLRGNRDSPLHF; CDR3 DNA: TGTGCCAGCAGCCTTAGGGGGAATAGGGATTCACCCCTCCACTTT
V gene: TRBV4-2; clone size: few; D gene: TRBD1; J gene: TRBJ2-7; CDR3 protein: CASSPRDSEAYEQYF; CDR3 DNA: TGTGCCAGCAGCCCCAGGGACAGTGAAGCCTACGAGCAGTACTTC
V gene: TRBV19; clone size: -; D gene: -; J gene: TRBJ2-5; CDR3 protein: CASSLRSGTVETQYF; CDR3 DNA: TGTGCCAGTAGCCTAAGGAGCGGGACAGTGGAGACCCAGTACTTC
V gene: TRBV2; clone size: -; D gene: -; J gene: TRBJ1-5; CDR3 protein: CASRPDSNQPQHF; CDR3 DNA: TGTGCCAGCCGGCCGGATAGCAATCAGCCCCAGCATTTT
V gene: TRBV7-9; clone size: -; D gene: -; J gene: TRBJ1-4; CDR3 protein: CASSSTLDSPGEKLFF; CDR3 DNA: TGTGCCAGCAGTTCTACCCTCGACAGTCCGGGCGAAAAACTGTTTTTT
V gene: TRBV7-2; clone size: -; D gene: -; J gene: TRBJ2-7; CDR3 protein: CASSLGRGKHEQYF; CDR3 DNA: TGTGCCAGCAGCTTGGGTAGGGGGAAACACGAGCAGTACTTC
V gene: TRBV2; clone size: many; D gene: TRBD1; J gene: TRBJ2-7; CDR3 protein: CASSKTGGHEQYF; CDR3 DNA: TGTGCCAGCAGCAAGACAGGGGGCCACGAGCAGTACTTC
V gene: TRBV12-3/TRBV12-4; clone size: many; D gene: -; J gene: TRBJ1-2; CDR3 protein: CASSSANGYTF; CDR3 DNA: TGTGCCAGCAGTTCCGCTAATGGCTACACCTTC
V gene: TRBV11-2; clone size: many; D gene: TRBD2; J gene: TRBJ2-7; CDR3 protein: CASSLVLADSYEQYF; CDR3 DNA: TGTGCCAGCAGCTTAGTACTAGCGGACTCCTACGAGCAGTACTTC
V gene: TRBV5-6; clone size: -; D gene: TRBD2; J gene: TRBJ2-3; CDR3 protein: CASSWGLAGVSTDTQYF; CDR3 DNA: TGTGCCAGCAGCTGGGGACTAGCGGGAGTTAGCACAGATACGCAGTATTTT
V gene: TRBV7-9; clone size: many; D gene: TRBD1; J gene: TRBJ1-4; CDR3 protein: CASSFGQGRREKLFF; CDR3 DNA: TGTGCCAGCAGCTTCGGACAGGGAAGAAGGGAAAAACTGTTTTTT
V gene: TRBV29-1; clone size: -; D gene: -; J gene: TRBJ1-1; CDR3 protein: CSVGDEMAFF; CDR3 DNA: TGCAGCGTTGGAGACGAGATGGCTTTCTTT
V gene: TRBV29-1; clone size: few; D gene: -; J gene: TRBJ1-2; CDR3 protein: CSVNPDKGGYTF; CDR3 DNA: TGCAGCGTCAACCCCGATAAGGGTGGCTACACCTTC
V gene: TRBV12-3/TRBV12-4; clone size: many; D gene: -; J gene: TRBJ1-1; CDR3 protein: CASSFRTLSNTEAFF; CDR3 DNA: TGTGCCAGCAGTTTTAGGACACTTTCGAACACTGAAGCTTTCTTT
V gene: TRBV5-3; clone size: few; D gene: -; J gene: TRBJ2-3; CDR3 protein: CARSLAVITDTQYF; CDR3 DNA: TGTGCCAGAAGCTTAGCGGTGATCACAGATACGCAGTATTTT
V gene: TRBV14; clone size: few; D gene: -; J gene: TRBJ1-1; CDR3 protein: CASSQQGNTEAFF; CDR3 DNA: TGTGCCAGCAGCCAACAAGGGAACACTGAAGCTTTCTTT
V gene: TRBV7-3; clone size: many; D gene: -; J gene: TRBJ2-1; CDR3 protein: CASSSGGAYNEQFF; CDR3 DNA: TGTGCCAGCAGCTCAGGGGGGGCCTACAATGAGCAGTTCTTC
V gene: TRBV27; clone size: many; D gene: -; J gene: TRBJ1-3; CDR3 protein: CASSPYSDGNTIYF; CDR3 DNA: TGTGCCAGCAGTCCCTACAGCGATGGAAACACCATATATTTT
V gene: TRBV12-3/TRBV12-4; clone size: many; D gene: -; J gene: TRBJ1-1; CDR3 protein: CASSPRTLEAFF; CDR3 DNA: TGTGCCAGCAGCCCTCGGACCCTTGAAGCTTTCTTT
V gene: TRBV27; clone size: -; D gene: -; J gene: TRBJ1-5; CDR3 protein: CASGYTDSSNQPQHF; CDR3 DNA: TGTGCCAGCGGATATACGGACAGTAGCAATCAGCCCCAGCATTTT
V gene: TRBV5-1; clone size: -; D gene: -; J gene: TRBJ1-6; CDR3 protein: CASSPDYLGSYNSPLHF; CDR3 DNA: TGCGCCAGCAGCCCGGACTACCTGGGGTCCTATAATTCACCCCTCCACTTT
V gene: TRBV20-1; clone size: many; D gene: TRBD2; J gene: TRBJ2-3; CDR3 protein: CSARALAGAIDTQYF; CDR3 DNA: TGCAGTGCTAGAGCCCTAGCGGGGGCCATAGATACGCAGTATTTT
V gene: TRBV7-3; clone size: -; D gene: -; J gene: TRBJ2-3; CDR3 protein: CASSRILTDTQYF; CDR3 DNA: TGTGCCAGCAGCCGAATCCTCACAGATACGCAGTATTTT
V gene: TRBV12-3/TRBV12-4; clone size: -; D gene: -; J gene: TRBJ2-5; CDR3 protein: CASSPSGAQETQYF; CDR3 DNA: TGTGCCAGCAGTCCAAGTGGGGCCCAAGAGACCCAGTACTTC
V gene: TRBV5-1; clone size: many; D gene: -; J gene: TRBJ1-1; CDR3 protein: CASSLAGREAFF; CDR3 DNA: TGCGCCAGCAGCTTGGCGGGCAGGGAGGCTTTCTTT
V gene: TRBV7-2; clone size: few; D gene: -; J gene: TRBJ2-6; CDR3 protein: CASSQGLGANVLTF; CDR3 DNA: TGTGCCAGCAGCCAGGGACTTGGGGCCAACGTCCTGACTTTC
V gene: TRBV2; clone size: medium-sized; D gene: -; J gene: TRBJ2-3; CDR3 protein: CASSGSFTDTQYF; CDR3 DNA: TGTGCCAGCAGTGGCTCTTTCACAGATACGCAGTATTTT